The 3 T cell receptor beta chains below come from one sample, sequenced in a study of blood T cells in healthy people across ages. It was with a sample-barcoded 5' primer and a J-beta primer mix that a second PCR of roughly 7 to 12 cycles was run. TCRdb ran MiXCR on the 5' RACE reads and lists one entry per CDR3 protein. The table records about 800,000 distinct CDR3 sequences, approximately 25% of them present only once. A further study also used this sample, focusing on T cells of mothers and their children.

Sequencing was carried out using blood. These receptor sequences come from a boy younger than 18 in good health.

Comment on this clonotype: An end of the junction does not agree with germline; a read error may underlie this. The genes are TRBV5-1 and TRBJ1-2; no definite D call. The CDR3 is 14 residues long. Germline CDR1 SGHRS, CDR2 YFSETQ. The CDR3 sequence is CASSLDGANYGYTF. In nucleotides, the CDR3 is TGTGCCAGCAGCTTGGATGGTGCTAACTATGGCTACACCTTC.

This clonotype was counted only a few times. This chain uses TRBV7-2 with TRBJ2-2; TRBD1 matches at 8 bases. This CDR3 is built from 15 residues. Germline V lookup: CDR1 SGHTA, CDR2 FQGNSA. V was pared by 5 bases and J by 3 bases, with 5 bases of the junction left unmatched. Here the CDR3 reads CASSIRGQDTGELFF. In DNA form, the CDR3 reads TGTGCCAGCAGCATCAGGGGGCAGGACACCGGGGAGCTGTTTTTT.

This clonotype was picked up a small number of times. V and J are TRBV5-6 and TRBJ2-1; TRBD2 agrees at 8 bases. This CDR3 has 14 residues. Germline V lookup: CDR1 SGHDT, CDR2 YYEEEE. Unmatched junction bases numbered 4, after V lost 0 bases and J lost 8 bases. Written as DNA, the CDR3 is TGTGCCAGCAGCTTGGGGATGACTAGCGATGAGCAGTTCTTC. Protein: CASSLGMTSDEQFF.